This section outlines one T cell receptor beta chain sequence together with its context. Clones were read by immunoSEQ multiplex PCR, and TCRdb kept only the in-frame ones, dropping some. The sample gives under 450,000 clones, approximately 89% of which show up once; 0.7% to 0.95% is in the top ten. The data stem from a study of blood T cell repertoires in COVID-19. The germline gives CDR1 MNHNY, CDR2 SVGAGI (reference sequence). The CDR3 is 16 residues long. The V and J ends lost 2 bases and 5 bases, in that order; junction bases with no gene match: 8. Researchers sorted participants into cohorts using their self-reported clinical history. Those designated as exposed participants met a COVID-19 case within 2 weeks before study entry.

The source of this sequence is a woman between 40 and 55 years old who had been exposed to COVID-19. Material for sequencing was PBMCs or T cells enriched from blood (not recorded which). The rearrangement uses TRBV6-6 and TRBJ1-5; TRBD1 matches 8 bases. DNA of the CDR3: TGTGCCAGCAGTTACGCCACAGGGGGAAAGCATCAGCCCCAGCATTTT. Its translation: CASSYATGGKHQPQHF.